This entry is about one T cell receptor beta chain. This entry comes from a study of blood T cell repertoires in COVID-19. Overall study context: COVID-19 samples collected from the United States, Italy and Spain covered acute and convalescent phases. Nucleic acid was either cDNA or gDNA, and it came from T cells, B-cell-depleted T cells, or PBMCs.

Original processing notes: Reference gene primer amplification yielded estimated nucleated cell counts. Assay used: immunoSEQ multiplex PCR; TCRdb lists only in-frame clones, some missing. V, J and clone size were drawn from that table, and D and trimming were deduced from the DNA. The table has approximately 140,000 clones, approximately 83% seen once. Per germline, CDR1 MDHEN and CDR2 SYDVKM. V was clipped by 5 bases and J by 6 bases, with 11 bases between them. This CDR3 comprises 13 residues. The chain is built from TRBV28 and TRBJ2-1, with D unresolved. This clonotype originated in a human donor in a cohort sampled during active COVID-19. The sequenced material came from peripheral blood. CDR3 in amino acids: CASSLLDSNEQFF. CDR3 in DNA: TGTGCCAGCAGTCTCCTAGATAGCAATGAGCAGTTCTTC.